Sequencing of this T cell receptor (beta chain) was carried out in a study of CD8 T cells in Susac syndrome. Of note for this clonotype: Its specificity is unknown.

This CDR3 comprises 13 residues. Per germline, CDR1 KGHSH and CDR2 LQKENI. Germline trimming cut 2 bases from V and 5 bases from J; bases unmatched to any gene: 0. Random hexamers served to reverse transcribe roughly 0.45 to 1 ug RNA. A multiplex approach, immunoSEQ multiplex PCR, amplified TCR beta CDR3 across 54 Vbeta and 13 Jbeta. TCRdb reanalysed the immunoSEQ multiplex PCR reads using MiXCR and keeps one entry per CDR3 protein. Among 130,000 to 150,000 distinct CDR3 sequences listed, approximately 95% were seen once. General study points: Clonal expansion was missing from Susac syndrome CD4+ T cell repertoires.

The clonotype comes from a human donor with Susac syndrome. V is TRBV18 and J is TRBJ2-3; 8 positions agree with TRBD1. The material sequenced was CD4+ T cells from PBMCs. CDR3 nucleotide sequence: TGTGCCAGCTCACCAGGGACAGGAGATACGCAGTATTTT. This sequence encodes CASSPGTGDTQYF.